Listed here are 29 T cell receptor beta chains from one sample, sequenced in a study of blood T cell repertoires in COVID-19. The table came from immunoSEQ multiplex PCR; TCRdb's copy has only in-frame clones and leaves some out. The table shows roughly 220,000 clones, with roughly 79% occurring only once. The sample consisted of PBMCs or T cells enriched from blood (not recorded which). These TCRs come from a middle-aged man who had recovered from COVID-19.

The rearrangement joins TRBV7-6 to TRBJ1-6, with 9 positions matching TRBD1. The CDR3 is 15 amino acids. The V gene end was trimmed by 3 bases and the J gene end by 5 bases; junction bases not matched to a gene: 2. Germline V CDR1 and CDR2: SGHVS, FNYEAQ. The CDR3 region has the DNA TGTGCCAGCAGCTTGGGACAGGGAGATAATTCACCCCTCCACTTT. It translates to CASSLGQGDNSPLHF.

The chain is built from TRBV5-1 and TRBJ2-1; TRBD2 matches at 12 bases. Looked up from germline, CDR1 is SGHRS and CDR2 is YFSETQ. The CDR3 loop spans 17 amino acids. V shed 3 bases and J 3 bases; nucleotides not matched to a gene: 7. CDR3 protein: CASSWTSTSGGYNEQFF. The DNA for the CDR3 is TGCGCCAGCAGCTGGACCTCGACTAGCGGGGGCTACAATGAGCAGTTCTTC.

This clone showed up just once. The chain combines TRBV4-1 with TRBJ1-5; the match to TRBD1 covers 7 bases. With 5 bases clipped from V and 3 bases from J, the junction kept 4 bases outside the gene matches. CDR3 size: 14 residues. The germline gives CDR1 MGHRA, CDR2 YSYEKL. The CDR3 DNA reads TGCGCCAGCAGCTCACAGGGGACCAATCAGCCCCAGCATTTT. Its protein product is CASSSQGTNQPQHF.

The CDR3 here is CASSTTGGGTGELFF. CDR3 in DNA: TGTGCCAGTAGTACTACAGGGGGGGGCACCGGGGAGCTGTTTTTT. The chain uses TRBV19 and TRBJ2-2, with a possible D match to TRBD1 (8 bases). V lost 4 bases, J lost 4 bases, and 13 bases lay in between. The CDR3 is made up of 15 amino acids. Germline CDR1 reads LNHDA; CDR2 reads SQIVND (reference sequence).

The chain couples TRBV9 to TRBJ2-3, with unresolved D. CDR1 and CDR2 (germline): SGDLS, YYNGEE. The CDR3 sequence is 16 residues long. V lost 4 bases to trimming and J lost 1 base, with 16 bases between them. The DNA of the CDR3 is TGTGCCAGCAGCCTAGAGATGGTGAGCGGCACAGATACGCAGTATTTT. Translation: CASSLEMVSGTDTQYF.

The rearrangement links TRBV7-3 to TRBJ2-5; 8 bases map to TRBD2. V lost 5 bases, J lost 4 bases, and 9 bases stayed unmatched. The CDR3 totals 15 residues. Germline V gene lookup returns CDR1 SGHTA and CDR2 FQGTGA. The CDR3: CASSARGGWRETQYF. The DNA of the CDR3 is TGTGCCAGCAGCGCTCGGGGGGGTTGGCGAGAGACCCAGTACTTC.

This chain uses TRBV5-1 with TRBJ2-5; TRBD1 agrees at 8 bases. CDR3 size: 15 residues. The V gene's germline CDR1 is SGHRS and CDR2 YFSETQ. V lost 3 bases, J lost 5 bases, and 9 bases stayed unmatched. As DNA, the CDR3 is TGCGCCAGCAGCTATGACAGGGGATCTGTCGAGACCCAGTACTTC. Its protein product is CASSYDRGSVETQYF. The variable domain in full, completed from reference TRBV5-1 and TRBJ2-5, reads KAGVTQTPRYLIKTRGQQVTLSCSPISGHRSVSWYQQTPGQGLQFLFEYFSETQRNKGNFPGRFSGRQFSNSRSEMNVSTLELGDSALYLCASSYDRGSVETQYFGPGTRLLVL.

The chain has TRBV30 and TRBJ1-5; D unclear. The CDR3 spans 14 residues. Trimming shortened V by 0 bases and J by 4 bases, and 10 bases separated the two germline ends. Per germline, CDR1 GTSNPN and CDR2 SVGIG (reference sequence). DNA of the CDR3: TGTGCCTGGAGTGTAAAGACGGGTAATCAGCCCCAGCATTTT. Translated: CAWSVKTGNQPQHF. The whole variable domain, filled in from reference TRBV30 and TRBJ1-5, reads SQTIHQWPATLVQPVGSPLSLECTVEGTSNPNLYWYRQAAGRGLQLLFYSVGIGQISSEVPQNLSASRPQDRQFILSSKKLLLSDSGFYLCAWSVKTGNQPQHFGDGTRLSIL.

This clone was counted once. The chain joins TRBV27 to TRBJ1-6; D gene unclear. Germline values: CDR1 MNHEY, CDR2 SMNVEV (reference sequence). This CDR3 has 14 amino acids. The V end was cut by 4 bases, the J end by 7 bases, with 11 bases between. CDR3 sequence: CASSSHTHNSPLHF. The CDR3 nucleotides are TGTGCCAGCAGTTCCCACACCCACAATTCACCCCTCCACTTT.

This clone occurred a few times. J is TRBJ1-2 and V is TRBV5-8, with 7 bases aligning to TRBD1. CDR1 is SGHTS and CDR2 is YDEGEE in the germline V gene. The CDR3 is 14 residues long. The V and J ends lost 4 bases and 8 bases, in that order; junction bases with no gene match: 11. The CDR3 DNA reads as TGTGCCAGCAGCATTCGACAGGGTGCTGTAGGCTACACCTTC. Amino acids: CASSIRQGAVGYTF.

The chain's CDR3 is CASSSPSRGLTTFEAFF. The CDR3 nucleotides read TGTGCCAGTAGTTCTCCCTCGCGGGGACTGACCACGTTTGAAGCTTTCTTT. This rearrangement joins TRBV19 to TRBJ1-1; TRBD1 might be the D (5 bases). This CDR3 region has 17 residues. Germline V gene data show CDR1 as LNHDA and CDR2 as SQIVND (reference sequence). V was pared by 5 bases and J by 7 bases, with 26 bases between.

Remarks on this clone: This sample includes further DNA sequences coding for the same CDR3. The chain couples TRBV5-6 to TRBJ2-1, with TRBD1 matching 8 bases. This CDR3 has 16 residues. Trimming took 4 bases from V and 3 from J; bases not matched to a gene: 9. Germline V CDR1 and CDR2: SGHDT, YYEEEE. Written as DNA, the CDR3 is TGTGCCAGCAGCCTGACAGGGGCTAGTCTCTACAATGAGCAGTTCTTC. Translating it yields CASSLTGASLYNEQFF. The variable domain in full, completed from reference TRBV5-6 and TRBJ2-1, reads DAGVTQSPTHLIKTRGQQVTLRCSPKSGHDTVSWYQQALGQGPQFIFQYYEEEERQRGNFPDRFSGHQFPNYSSELNVNALLLGDSALYLCASSLTGASLYNEQFFGPGTRLTVL.

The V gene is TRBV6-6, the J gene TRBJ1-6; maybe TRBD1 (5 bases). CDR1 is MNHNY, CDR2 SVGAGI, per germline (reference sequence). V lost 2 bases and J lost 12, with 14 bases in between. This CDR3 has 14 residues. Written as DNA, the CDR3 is TGTGCCAGCAGTTACGGAAAGACAGTCGAACCCCTCCACTTT. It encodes CASSYGKTVEPLHF.

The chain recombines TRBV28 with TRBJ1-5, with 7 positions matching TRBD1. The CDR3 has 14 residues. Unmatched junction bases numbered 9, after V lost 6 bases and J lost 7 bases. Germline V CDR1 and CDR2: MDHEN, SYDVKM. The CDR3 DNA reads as TGTGCCAGCAGATTGACAGGGTTCAGCCAGCCCCAGCATTTT. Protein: CASRLTGFSQPQHF.

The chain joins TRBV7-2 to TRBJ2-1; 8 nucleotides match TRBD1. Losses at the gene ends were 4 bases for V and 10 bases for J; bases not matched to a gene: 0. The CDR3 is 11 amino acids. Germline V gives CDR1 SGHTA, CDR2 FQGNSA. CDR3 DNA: TGTGCCAGCAGCTGGGACAGGGAGCAGTTCTTC. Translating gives CASSWDREQFF.

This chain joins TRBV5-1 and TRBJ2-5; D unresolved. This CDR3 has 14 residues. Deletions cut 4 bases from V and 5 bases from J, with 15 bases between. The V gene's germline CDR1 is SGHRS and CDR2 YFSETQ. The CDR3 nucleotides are TGCGCCAGCAGCCCGGGTCTATCCGCGGAGACCCAGTACTTC. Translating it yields CASSPGLSAETQYF.

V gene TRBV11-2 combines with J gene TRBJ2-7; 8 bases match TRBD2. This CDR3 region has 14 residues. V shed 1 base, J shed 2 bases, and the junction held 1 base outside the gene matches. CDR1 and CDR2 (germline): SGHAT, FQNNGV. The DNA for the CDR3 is TGTGCCAGCAGCTTAGCGGGGGGGACCTACGAGCAGTACTTC. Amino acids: CASSLAGGTYEQYF. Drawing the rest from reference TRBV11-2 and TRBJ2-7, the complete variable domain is EAGVAQSPRYKIIEKRQSVAFWCNPISGHATLYWYQQILGQGPKLLIQFQNNGVVDDSQLPKDRFSAERLKGVDSTLKIQPAKLEDSAVYLCASSLAGGTYEQYFGPGTRLTVT.

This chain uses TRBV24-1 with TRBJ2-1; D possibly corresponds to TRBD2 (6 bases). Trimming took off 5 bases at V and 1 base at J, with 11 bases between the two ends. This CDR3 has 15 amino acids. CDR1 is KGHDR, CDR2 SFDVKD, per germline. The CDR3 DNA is TGTGCCACCAGTGGGAGGGTTGGTTCCTACAATGAGCAGTTCTTC. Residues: CATSGRVGSYNEQFF.

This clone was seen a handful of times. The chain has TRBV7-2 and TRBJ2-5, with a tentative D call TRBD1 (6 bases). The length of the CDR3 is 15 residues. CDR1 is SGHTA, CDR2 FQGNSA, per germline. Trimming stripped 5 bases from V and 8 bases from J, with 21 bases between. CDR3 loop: CASSVIQGGEGTQYF. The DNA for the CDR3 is TGTGCCAGCAGCGTCATACAGGGTGGGGAAGGAACCCAGTACTTC.

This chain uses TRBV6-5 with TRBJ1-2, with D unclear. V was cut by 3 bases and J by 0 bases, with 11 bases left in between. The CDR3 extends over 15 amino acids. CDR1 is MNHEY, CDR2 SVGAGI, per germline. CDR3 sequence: CASSYRPGANYGYTF. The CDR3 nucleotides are TGTGCCAGCAGTTATAGACCGGGTGCTAACTATGGCTACACCTTC.

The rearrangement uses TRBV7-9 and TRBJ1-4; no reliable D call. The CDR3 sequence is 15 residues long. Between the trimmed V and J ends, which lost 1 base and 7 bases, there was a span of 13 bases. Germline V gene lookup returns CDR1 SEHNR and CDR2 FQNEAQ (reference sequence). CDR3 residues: CASSLVPLTGEKLFF. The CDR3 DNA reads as TGTGCCAGCAGCTTAGTTCCCCTCACGGGTGAAAAACTGTTTTTT.

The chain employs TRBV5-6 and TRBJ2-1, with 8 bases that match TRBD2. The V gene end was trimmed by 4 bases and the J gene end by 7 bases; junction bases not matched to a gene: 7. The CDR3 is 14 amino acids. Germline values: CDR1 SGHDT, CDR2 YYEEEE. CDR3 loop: CASSPEPGGNEQFF. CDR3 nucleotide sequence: TGTGCCAGCAGCCCAGAGCCGGGGGGGAATGAGCAGTTCTTC.

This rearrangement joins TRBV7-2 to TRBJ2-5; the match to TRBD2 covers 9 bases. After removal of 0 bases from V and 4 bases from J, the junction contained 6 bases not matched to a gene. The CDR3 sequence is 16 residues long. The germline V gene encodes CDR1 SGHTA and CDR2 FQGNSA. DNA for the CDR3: TGTGCCAGCAGCTTAGCTGCTAGCGGGATTGGAGAGACCCAGTACTTC. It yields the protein CASSLAASGIGETQYF.

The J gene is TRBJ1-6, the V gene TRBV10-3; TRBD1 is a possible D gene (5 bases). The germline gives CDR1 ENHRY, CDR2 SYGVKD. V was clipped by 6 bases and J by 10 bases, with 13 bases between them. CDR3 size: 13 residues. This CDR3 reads CAIRPGAESPLHF. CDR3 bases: TGTGCCATCAGGCCTGGGGCGGAATCACCCCTCCACTTT.

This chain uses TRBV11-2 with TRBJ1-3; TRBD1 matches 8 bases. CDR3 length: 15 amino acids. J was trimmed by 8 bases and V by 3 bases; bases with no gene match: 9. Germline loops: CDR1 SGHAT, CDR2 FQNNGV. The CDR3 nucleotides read TGTGCCAGCAGCTTTTCAGGGGGCGCGGTGGACACCATATATTTT. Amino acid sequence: CASSFSGGAVDTIYF.

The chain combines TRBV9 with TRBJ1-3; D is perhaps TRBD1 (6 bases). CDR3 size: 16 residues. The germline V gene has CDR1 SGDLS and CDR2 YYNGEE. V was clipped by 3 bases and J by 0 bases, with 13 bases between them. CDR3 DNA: TGTGCCAGCAGCGCCGAAATACAGGGCTCTGGAAACACCATATATTTT. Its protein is CASSAEIQGSGNTIYF.

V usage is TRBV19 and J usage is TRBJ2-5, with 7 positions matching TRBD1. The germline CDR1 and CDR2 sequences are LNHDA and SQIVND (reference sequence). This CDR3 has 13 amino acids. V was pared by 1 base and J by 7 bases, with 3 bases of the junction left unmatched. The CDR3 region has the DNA TGTGCCAGTAGTATAGTAACAGGGGCGACCCAGTACTTC. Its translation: CASSIVTGATQYF.

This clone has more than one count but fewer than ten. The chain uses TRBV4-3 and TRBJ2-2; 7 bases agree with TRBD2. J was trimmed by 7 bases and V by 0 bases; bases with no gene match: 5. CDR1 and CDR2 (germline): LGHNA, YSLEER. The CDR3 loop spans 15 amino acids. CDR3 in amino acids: CASSQDTSGDGELFF. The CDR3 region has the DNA TGCGCCAGCAGCCAAGATACGAGCGGGGACGGGGAGCTGTTTTTT.

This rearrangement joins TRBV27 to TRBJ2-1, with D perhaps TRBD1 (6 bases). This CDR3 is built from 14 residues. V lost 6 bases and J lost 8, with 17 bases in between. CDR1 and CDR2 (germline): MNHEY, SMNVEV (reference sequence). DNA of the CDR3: TGTGCCAGCAGCAACCTAATACAGGGTGATGAGCAGTTCTTC. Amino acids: CASSNLIQGDEQFF.